A single sample is the source of the 12 T cell receptor beta chains below, sequenced in a study of vaccination and CD4 T cells after COVID-19. The time point denotes: late sampling 161 to 241 days after vaccination in a few convalescent patients. Noted treatment: roughly 10-day PBMC culture with coronavirus spike peptide pools or control peptides (ViraFEST assay). For these receptors, no antigen is known. Oncomine TCR Beta short-read sequencing was applied to DNA from cultured CD4+ T cells. One entry per CDR3 protein, called by TCRdb with MiXCR from the PCR reads. The sample contains approximately 23,000 distinct CDR3 sequences, under 40% of which appear only once. The sequencing used CD4+ T cells from blood, cultured in vitro, collected about 7 months after SARS-CoV-2 vaccination. The receptors originated from a human donor who had recovered from COVID-19.

This chain links TRBV20-1 with TRBJ2-5, with TRBD2 identical over 11 bases. There are 19 residues in the CDR3. The J segment lost 4 bases and the V segment lost 6 bases, leaving 22 bases of the junction unmatched. The germline gives CDR1 DFQATT, CDR2 SNEGSKA (reference sequence). CDR3: CSATRPGLAGGLSGETQYF. CDR3 DNA sequence: TGCAGTGCGACCAGGCCCGGGCTAGCGGGGGGTCTGTCGGGAGAGACCCAGTACTTC.

The rearrangement links TRBV6-2 or TRBV6-3 to TRBJ2-1; 12 bases agree with TRBD2. After removal of 8 bases from V and 8 bases from J, the junction contained 7 bases not matched to a gene. CDR1 is MNHEY, CDR2 SVGEGT, per germline. This CDR3 is built from 14 residues. The CDR3: CASGASGGADEQFF. In DNA form, the CDR3 reads TGTGCCAGCGGGGCTAGCGGGGGGGCGGATGAGCAGTTCTTC.

This clonotype occurred a few times. The chain combines TRBV20-1 with TRBJ1-2; 7 bases map to TRBD1. The CDR3 has 11 residues. With V trimmed by 5 bases and J by 8 bases, 5 bases remained unmatched. CDR1 DFQATT and CDR2 SNEGSKA come from the germline V gene (reference sequence). The CDR3 is CSAWDRKGYTF. The CDR3 DNA sequence: TGCAGTGCTTGGGACAGAAAAGGCTACACCTTC.

There are a few counts of this clonotype. This chain uses TRBV4-2 with TRBJ1-6; 7 bases fit TRBD1. The V segment lost 3 bases and the J segment 8 bases; nucleotides outside the gene matches: 7. The CDR3 has 15 residues. Germline loops: CDR1 LGHNA, CDR2 YNFKEQ. In DNA, the CDR3 is TGTGCCAGCAGCCAGACAGGGTTAAGTGATTCACCCCTCCACTTT. Its protein is CASSQTGLSDSPLHF.

Points on this clonotype: This sequence may be a read error, since a much larger clone differs from it by one base. V usage is TRBV7-6 and J usage is TRBJ1-6; D remains ambiguous. The CDR3 is made up of 13 amino acids. Trimming took off 2 bases at V and 9 bases at J, with 8 bases between the two ends. Germline values: CDR1 SGHVS, CDR2 FNYEAQ. Here the CDR3 DNA reads TGTGCCAGCAGCTTAAAACCGGGTTCACCCCTCCACTTT. It specifies CASSLKPGSPLHF. The whole variable domain, filled in from reference TRBV7-6 and TRBJ1-6, reads GAGVSQSPRYKVTKRGQDVALRCDPISGHVSLYWYRQALGQGPEFLTYFNYEAQQDKSGLPNDRFSAERPEGSISTLTIQRTEQRDSAMYRCASSLKPGSPLHFGNGTRLTVT.

In its sample, this clonotype was seen a few times. The chain employs TRBV20-1 and TRBJ2-7; D is possibly TRBD2 (7 bases). The CDR3 is 13 amino acids. V was trimmed by 3 bases and J by 4 bases, leaving 13 bases between them. Germline-derived CDR1 and CDR2 are DFQATT and SNEGSKA (reference sequence). CDR3 in amino acids: CSARTGGGYEQYF. DNA of the CDR3: TGCAGTGCTAGGACGGGGGGCGGATACGAGCAGTACTTC.

In this sample, this clonotype turned up a few times. The chain carries TRBV7-8 and TRBJ2-7; tentative D call: TRBD2 (5 bases). The ends were cut back, 1 base at V and 0 bases at J, with 16 bases in the middle. The CDR3 runs 17 residues. The germline gives CDR1 SGHVS, CDR2 FQNEAQ. This CDR3 reads CASSLVYGERISYEQYF. In DNA, the CDR3 is TGTGCCAGCAGCTTAGTTTACGGGGAGAGGATCTCCTACGAGCAGTACTTC.

The chain carries TRBV15 and TRBJ2-5; D perhaps matches TRBD2 (5 bases). This CDR3 region has 15 residues. Germline V gene lookup returns CDR1 LNHNV and CDR2 YYDKDF (reference sequence). Trimming took off 1 base at V and 0 bases at J, with 9 bases between the two ends. CDR3 amino acids: CATSRGLGDQETQYF. CDR3 in DNA: TGTGCCACCAGCAGAGGTTTGGGAGACCAAGAGACCCAGTACTTC.

The rearrangement uses TRBV4-3 and TRBJ2-7; tentative D call: TRBD1 (6 bases). Trimming stripped 2 bases from V and 12 bases from J, with 17 bases between. The germline V gene encodes CDR1 LGHNA and CDR2 YSLEER. This CDR3 contains 13 residues. CDR3 nucleotide sequence: TGCGCCAGCAGCCAATTGATTGGACAGCAACTGTACTTC. Its protein product is CASSQLIGQQLYF.

This clonotype came up a few times. The chain recombines TRBV27 with TRBJ2-5; TRBD1 is a possible D gene (6 bases). CDR1 and CDR2 (germline): MNHEY, SMNVEV (reference sequence). CDR3 length: 14 amino acids. V lost 6 bases to trimming and J lost 5 bases, with 16 bases between them. For the CDR3, the DNA is TGTGCCAGCAGGACAGCAGGGGCTGGGGAGACCCAGTACTTC. This encodes CASRTAGAGETQYF.

This chain uses TRBV7-9 with TRBJ1-1; no firm D call. This CDR3 is 12 amino acids long. V was trimmed by 3 bases and J by 4 bases, leaving 6 bases between them. Germline CDR1 and CDR2: SEHNR and FQNEAQ (reference sequence). CDR3 amino acids: CASSFSSTEAFF. CDR3 DNA: TGTGCCAGCAGCTTTTCCAGCACTGAAGCTTTCTTT. Variable domain in full (rest from reference TRBV7-9 and TRBJ1-1): DTGVSQNPRHKITKRGQNVTFRCDPISEHNRLYWYRQTLGQGPEFLTYFQNEAQLEKSRLLSDRFSAERPKGSFSTLEIQRTEQGDSAMYLCASSFSSTEAFFGQGTRLTVV.

To note about this clonotype: One end of the junction varies from germline; a read error may be responsible. The chain has TRBV5-4 and TRBJ1-6; a weak D match, TRBD1 (6 bases). The CDR3 runs to 14 residues. Germline CDR1 and CDR2: SGHNT and YYREEE (reference sequence). For the CDR3, the DNA is TGTGCCAGCAGCCGACAGGAATCTAATCCACCCCTCCACTTT. It encodes CASSRQESNPPLHF.